This T cell receptor (beta chain) was sequenced for a study of blood T cell repertoires in COVID-19. Study-wide context: Samples taken during acute and convalescent COVID-19 were collected in the United States, Italy and Spain.

The CDR3 totals 16 residues. Deletions cut 5 bases from V and 0 bases from J, with 14 bases between. Germline V gives CDR1 MDHEN, CDR2 SYDVKM. Method: immunoSEQ multiplex PCR; TCRdb's copy keeps in-frame clones and lacks some. The sample comprises approximately 27,000 clones, approximately 94% of which are singletons, and 3.5% to 4.5% rests with the top ten. V is TRBV28 and J is TRBJ1-5; perhaps TRBD1 as D (6 bases). The material sequenced was peripheral blood. This receptor was obtained from a human donor with active COVID-19. The donor label of this sample is uncertain. DNA of the CDR3: TGTGCCAGCAGTCCCGGGACATTCTATAGCAATCAGCCCCAGCATTTT. It codes for CASSPGTFYSNQPQHF.